Presented here are 29 T cell receptor beta chains from one specimen sequenced in a study of CD8+CD57+ T cells in acquired aplastic anemia. Flow cytometry had shown expanded CD8+CD57+ cells in the patients chosen for sequencing. Template material for TCR beta VDJ and CDR3 profiling consisted of genomic DNA. From the reads, TCRdb called clonotypes with MiXCR, one entry per CDR3 protein. The data hold about 290,000 distinct CDR3 sequences, with 56% observed a single time. Source material: sorted CD4+, CD8+, or CD8+CD57+ T cells (not recorded which) from PBMCs. The receptors shown here come from a human donor with aplastic anemia.

This clonotype was counted at least ten times. The chain combines TRBV6-1 with TRBJ1-6; maybe TRBD1 (5 bases). Germline loops: CDR1 MNHNS, CDR2 SASEGT. Trimming removed 3 bases at V and 8 bases at J, with 8 bases between. This CDR3 has 13 residues. The CDR3 is CASSDREDSPLHF. The CDR3 DNA is TGTGCCAGCAGTGACAGGGAGGATTCACCCCTCCACTTT.

This clonotype was recorded a few times. The J gene is TRBJ1-6, the V gene TRBV7-2; D might be TRBD1 (5 bases). Trimming removed 4 bases at V and 7 bases at J, with 11 bases between. This CDR3 region has 14 residues. Germline assignment: CDR1 SGHTA and CDR2 FQGNSA. The CDR3 protein is CASSSQGENSPLHF. CDR3 DNA sequence: TGTGCCAGCAGCTCGCAGGGAGAAAATTCACCCCTCCACTTT.

This clonotype has a count of ten or more. The chain has TRBV12-3 or TRBV12-4 and TRBJ1-1; TRBD1 aligns across 9 bases. V lost 6 bases and J lost 5; bases outside the gene matches: 10. This CDR3 region has 15 residues. CDR3 in DNA: TGTGCCAGCAGCCCGGGACAGGGTGTTTGGACTGAAGCTTTCTTT. The encoded protein is CASSPGQGVWTEAFF.

This clonotype was seen a few times. The chain carries TRBV20-1 and TRBJ2-7; D is ambiguous. Trimming took 1 base from V and 3 from J, leaving 16 bases between them. This CDR3 contains 15 residues. Germline CDR1 DFQATT, CDR2 SNEGSKA (reference sequence). The DNA for the CDR3 is TGCAGTGCTAGAGCGATTCGGGCGTTAAACTACGAGCAGTACTTC. This translates into CSARAIRALNYEQYF.

This chain uses TRBV19 with TRBJ1-4; a possible D gene is TRBD1 (5 bases). V lost 0 bases, J lost 10 bases, and 15 bases lay in between. Germline CDR1 reads LNHDA; CDR2 reads SQIVND (reference sequence). This CDR3 has 15 amino acids. CDR3 in amino acids: CASSIDTTASRKLFF. In DNA, the CDR3 is TGTGCCAGTAGTATAGATACGACAGCGAGCCGAAAACTGTTTTTT.

This clonotype was counted at least ten times. The chain recombines TRBV20-1 with TRBJ2-1, with D tentatively TRBD1 (5 bases). Trimming stripped 1 base from V and 3 bases from J, with 13 bases between. The CDR3 runs to 15 residues. Germline V gene data show CDR1 as DFQATT and CDR2 as SNEGSKA (reference sequence). In DNA form, the CDR3 reads TGCAGTGCTAGAGGACAGAATACTTTCTACAATGAGCAGTTCTTC. It codes for CSARGQNTFYNEQFF.

The chain employs TRBV2 and TRBJ2-1; D not certain. CDR3 length: 16 residues. V was trimmed by 3 bases and J by 0 bases, leaving 12 bases between them. Germline CDR1 and CDR2: SNHLY and FYNNEI. In nucleotides, the CDR3 is TGTGCCAGCAGTGAGACGTCAGCTTACTCCTACAATGAGCAGTTCTTC. Translating gives CASSETSAYSYNEQFF.

The V and J genes are TRBV19 and TRBJ1-3; D gene uncertain. The CDR3 contains 15 residues. The V end lost 3 bases, the J end lost 1 base, and 10 bases lay between the germline ends. Germline-derived CDR1 and CDR2 are LNHDA and SQIVND (reference sequence). CDR3 sequence reads: CASSIGQLSGNTIYF. CDR3 bases: TGTGCCAGTAGTATTGGGCAGCTATCTGGAAACACCATATATTTT.

This clonotype was counted a few times. The V call is TRBV10-3, the J call TRBJ2-5; no clear D gene. The CDR3 has 13 amino acids. V was trimmed by 2 bases and J by 1 base, leaving 5 bases between them. From germline, CDR1 is ENHRY and CDR2 SYGVKD. CDR3 sequence: CAISEVSQETQYF. CDR3 sequence (DNA): TGTGCCATCAGTGAGGTCAGCCAAGAGACCCAGTACTTC.

This clonotype showed up just a few times. The V and J genes are TRBV15 and TRBJ2-3; possibly TRBD2 for D (6 bases). This CDR3 spans 16 amino acids. The V gene lost 3 bases and the J gene lost 4 bases, with 17 bases spanning the gap. Looked up from germline, CDR1 is LNHNV and CDR2 is YYDKDF (reference sequence). The DNA of the CDR3 is TGTGCCACCAGCAGCTCTCGGGGGTACGAGGCAGATACGCAGTATTTT. Translating it yields CATSSSRGYEADTQYF.

This clonotype was found a few times. This sequence joins TRBV2 and TRBJ1-5; TRBD1 is a possible D gene (5 bases). The CDR3 consists of 13 residues. Germline loops: CDR1 SNHLY, CDR2 FYNNEI. With 4 bases removed from V and 6 bases from J, the gap between germline ends came to 10 bases. The CDR3, as DNA: TGTGCCAGCAGTGGGGGGATCGGTCAGCCCCAGCATTTT. Translation: CASSGGIGQPQHF.

This chain links TRBV19 with TRBJ2-1; tentatively, D is TRBD2 (7 bases). CDR1 is LNHDA, CDR2 SQIVND, per germline (reference sequence). This CDR3 has 16 residues. V lost 8 bases, J lost 4 bases, and 21 bases lay in between. CDR3 sequence: CASVGGRGGGYNEQFF. The CDR3, as DNA: TGTGCCAGTGTGGGGGGTCGAGGGGGGGGGTACAATGAGCAGTTCTTC.

The genes are TRBV18 and TRBJ2-2; weak D call: TRBD1 (6 bases). V lost 3 bases and J 4 bases, leaving 9 bases between the germline ends. CDR3 length: 14 amino acids. From germline, CDR1 is KGHSH and CDR2 LQKENI. Here the CDR3 DNA reads TGTGCCAGCTCACCTGGACAGACCACCGGGGAGCTGTTTTTT. Translated, it gives CASSPGQTTGELFF. Complete variable domain (other parts from reference TRBV18 and TRBJ2-2): NAGVMQNPRHLVRRRGQEARLRCSPMKGHSHVYWYRQLPEEGLKFMVYLQKENIIDESGMPKERFSAEFPKEGPSILRIQQVVRGDSAAYFCASSPGQTTGELFFGEGSRLTVL.

The DNA for the CDR3 is TGCAGTGCTAGAGACGCGGGGACGAACACCGGGGAGCTGTTTTTT. This sequence encodes CSARDAGTNTGELFF. The chain joins TRBV20-1 to TRBJ2-2; tentatively, D is TRBD2 (6 bases). Germline loops: CDR1 DFQATT, CDR2 SNEGSKA (reference sequence). This CDR3 has 15 residues. The germline V and J ends were trimmed by 0 bases and 0 bases, with 8 bases remaining between them.

This chain joins TRBV20-1 and TRBJ2-1; D perhaps matches TRBD1 (5 bases). The germline gives CDR1 DFQATT, CDR2 SNEGSKA (reference sequence). The V gene lost 5 bases and the J gene lost 5 bases, with 19 bases spanning the gap. This CDR3 region has 15 residues. CDR3: CSAAQGSRGNNEQFF. The CDR3 nucleotides read TGCAGTGCTGCCCAGGGTTCGCGAGGAAACAATGAGCAGTTCTTC.

The chain recombines TRBV19 with TRBJ2-6, with a weak D call TRBD1 (5 bases). The CDR3 has 16 amino acids. The V gene lost 5 bases and the J gene lost 0 bases, with 11 bases spanning the gap. CDR1 and CDR2 (germline): LNHDA, SQIVND (reference sequence). Written as DNA, the CDR3 is TGTGCCAGTAGTCCCCTTGGGGCCTCTGGGGCCAACGTCCTGACTTTC. Its protein is CASSPLGASGANVLTF.

This clonotype was observed at least ten times. V usage is TRBV4-1 and J usage is TRBJ1-2, with 9 bases aligning to TRBD1. The CDR3 has 16 amino acids. Germline V gene sequence: CDR1 MGHRA, CDR2 YSYEKL. J was trimmed by 5 bases and V by 4 bases; bases with no gene match: 11. DNA of the CDR3: TGCGCCAGCAGCCCACCATGGACAGGGGATCGGTATGGCTACACCTTC. This translates into CASSPPWTGDRYGYTF.

At least ten counts were recorded for this clonotype. The chain is built from TRBV29-1 and TRBJ2-7, with D tentatively TRBD1 (5 bases). Germline values: CDR1 SQVTM, CDR2 ANQGSEA. V was shortened by 5 bases and J by 0 bases, with 14 bases between the two germline ends. The CDR3 is 14 residues long. CDR3 in DNA: TGCAGCGTTTATGAGGACACGAGCTCCTACGAGCAGTACTTC. It specifies CSVYEDTSSYEQYF.

This clonotype has a count of ten or more. This sequence joins TRBV6-1 and TRBJ1-1, with TRBD1 matching over 7 bases. CDR1 and CDR2 (germline): MNHNS, SASEGT. The CDR3 is 12 amino acids. Losses at the gene ends were 3 bases for V and 9 bases for J; bases not matched to a gene: 4. CDR3 protein: CASSDPQGKAFF. The CDR3, as DNA: TGTGCCAGCAGTGACCCACAGGGGAAAGCTTTCTTT.

In this sample, this clonotype turned up many times. This CDR3 reads CASSPELRETQYF. Here the CDR3 DNA reads TGTGCCAGCAGTCCTGAACTCAGGGAGACCCAGTACTTC. This chain links TRBV27 with TRBJ2-5; D not certain. From germline, CDR1 is MNHEY and CDR2 SMNVEV (reference sequence). V was cut by 5 bases and J by 5 bases, with 12 bases left in between. The CDR3 loop spans 13 amino acids.

The chain uses TRBV7-9 and TRBJ2-1; 10 bases fit TRBD2. V lost 5 bases and J lost 4; bases outside the gene matches: 5. The CDR3 spans 15 residues. Germline V lookup: CDR1 SEHNR, CDR2 FQNEAQ (reference sequence). The CDR3 coding sequence is TGTGCCAGCAGCCCAGAGACTAGCGGGTACAATGAGCAGTTCTTC. Its protein is CASSPETSGYNEQFF.

The chain carries TRBV5-6 and TRBJ1-2; 9 bases match TRBD1. Germline V CDR1 and CDR2: SGHDT, YYEEEE. The V segment lost 3 bases and the J segment 3 bases; nucleotides outside the gene matches: 6. The CDR3 runs to 15 residues. Written as DNA, the CDR3 is TGTGCCAGCAGCTCCGGGACAGGGTCCGACTATGGCTACACCTTC. Encoded protein: CASSSGTGSDYGYTF.

This clonotype appeared a single time. The chain links TRBV7-9 to TRBJ2-7; 7 positions agree with TRBD2. V lost 6 bases to trimming and J lost 2 bases; unmatched junction nucleotides: 4. The CDR3 extends over 13 amino acids. CDR1 SEHNR and CDR2 FQNEAQ come from the germline V gene (reference sequence). The CDR3 DNA reads TGTGCCAGCAGTAAGCGGGGCACCTACGAGCAGTACTTC. This gives the protein CASSKRGTYEQYF.

V and J are TRBV6-5 and TRBJ2-7; a weak D match, TRBD1 (8 bases). CDR3 length: 15 amino acids. The germline CDR1 and CDR2 sequences are MNHEY and SVGAGI. The V end was cut by 6 bases, the J end by 7 bases, with 22 bases between. DNA for the CDR3: TGTGCCAGCAGGGACGGGAGGCAGGGGGCCTGGGAGCAGTACTTC. This codes for CASRDGRQGAWEQYF.

In its sample, this clonotype was seen a few times. The J gene is TRBJ1-5, the V gene TRBV27; no definite D call. The CDR3 sequence is 13 residues long. V lost 2 bases and J 10 bases, leaving 12 bases between the germline ends. Germline values: CDR1 MNHEY, CDR2 SMNVEV (reference sequence). This CDR3 reads CASSLEREQPQHF. The CDR3 DNA reads as TGTGCCAGCAGTTTAGAAAGGGAGCAACCCCAGCATTTT.

This chain links TRBV7-6 with TRBJ2-5; 7 bases match TRBD2. The CDR3 covers 15 residues. CDR1 and CDR2 (germline): SGHVS, FNYEAQ. After removal of 3 bases from V and 0 bases from J, the junction contained 4 bases not matched to a gene. CDR3 in amino acids: CASSLLLADQETQYF. Written as DNA, the CDR3 is TGTGCCAGCAGCTTGTTGCTAGCGGACCAAGAGACCCAGTACTTC.

Ten or more counts support this clonotype. This sequence joins TRBV20-1 and TRBJ1-6; D may be TRBD1 (5 bases). From germline, CDR1 is DFQATT and CDR2 SNEGSKA (reference sequence). V gave up 3 bases and J gave up 6 bases, with 12 bases separating them. The CDR3 spans 14 residues. In nucleotides, the CDR3 is TGCAGTGCTAGTGATCAGACAGCTAATTCACCCCTCCACTTT. This gives the protein CSASDQTANSPLHF.

In its sample, this clonotype was seen many times. The rearrangement uses TRBV15 and TRBJ2-7, with 10 bases matching TRBD2. CDR1 and CDR2 from the germline V gene are LNHNV and YYDKDF (reference sequence). V lost 0 bases, J lost 6 bases, and 2 bases stayed unmatched. The CDR3 loop spans 14 amino acids. The CDR3 reads CATSRDSGRFEQYF. CDR3 bases: TGTGCCACCAGCAGAGATAGCGGGAGGTTCGAGCAGTACTTC.

The rearrangement uses TRBV7-3 and TRBJ1-6, with D tentatively TRBD1 (5 bases). The germline V and J ends were trimmed by 2 bases and 10 bases, with 9 bases remaining between them. CDR1 and CDR2 from the germline V gene are SGHTA and FQGTGA. There are 13 residues in the CDR3. Here the CDR3 reads CASSLGARSPLHF. Here the CDR3 DNA reads TGTGCCAGCAGCTTAGGGGCGAGGTCACCCCTCCACTTT. The entire variable domain, with the rest obtained from reference TRBV7-3 and TRBJ1-6, is as follows: GAGVSQTPSNKVTEKGKYVELRCDPISGHTALYWYRQSLGQGPEFLIYFQGTGAADDSGLPNDRFFAVRPEGSVSTLKIQRTERGDSAVYLCASSLGARSPLHFGNGTRLTVT.